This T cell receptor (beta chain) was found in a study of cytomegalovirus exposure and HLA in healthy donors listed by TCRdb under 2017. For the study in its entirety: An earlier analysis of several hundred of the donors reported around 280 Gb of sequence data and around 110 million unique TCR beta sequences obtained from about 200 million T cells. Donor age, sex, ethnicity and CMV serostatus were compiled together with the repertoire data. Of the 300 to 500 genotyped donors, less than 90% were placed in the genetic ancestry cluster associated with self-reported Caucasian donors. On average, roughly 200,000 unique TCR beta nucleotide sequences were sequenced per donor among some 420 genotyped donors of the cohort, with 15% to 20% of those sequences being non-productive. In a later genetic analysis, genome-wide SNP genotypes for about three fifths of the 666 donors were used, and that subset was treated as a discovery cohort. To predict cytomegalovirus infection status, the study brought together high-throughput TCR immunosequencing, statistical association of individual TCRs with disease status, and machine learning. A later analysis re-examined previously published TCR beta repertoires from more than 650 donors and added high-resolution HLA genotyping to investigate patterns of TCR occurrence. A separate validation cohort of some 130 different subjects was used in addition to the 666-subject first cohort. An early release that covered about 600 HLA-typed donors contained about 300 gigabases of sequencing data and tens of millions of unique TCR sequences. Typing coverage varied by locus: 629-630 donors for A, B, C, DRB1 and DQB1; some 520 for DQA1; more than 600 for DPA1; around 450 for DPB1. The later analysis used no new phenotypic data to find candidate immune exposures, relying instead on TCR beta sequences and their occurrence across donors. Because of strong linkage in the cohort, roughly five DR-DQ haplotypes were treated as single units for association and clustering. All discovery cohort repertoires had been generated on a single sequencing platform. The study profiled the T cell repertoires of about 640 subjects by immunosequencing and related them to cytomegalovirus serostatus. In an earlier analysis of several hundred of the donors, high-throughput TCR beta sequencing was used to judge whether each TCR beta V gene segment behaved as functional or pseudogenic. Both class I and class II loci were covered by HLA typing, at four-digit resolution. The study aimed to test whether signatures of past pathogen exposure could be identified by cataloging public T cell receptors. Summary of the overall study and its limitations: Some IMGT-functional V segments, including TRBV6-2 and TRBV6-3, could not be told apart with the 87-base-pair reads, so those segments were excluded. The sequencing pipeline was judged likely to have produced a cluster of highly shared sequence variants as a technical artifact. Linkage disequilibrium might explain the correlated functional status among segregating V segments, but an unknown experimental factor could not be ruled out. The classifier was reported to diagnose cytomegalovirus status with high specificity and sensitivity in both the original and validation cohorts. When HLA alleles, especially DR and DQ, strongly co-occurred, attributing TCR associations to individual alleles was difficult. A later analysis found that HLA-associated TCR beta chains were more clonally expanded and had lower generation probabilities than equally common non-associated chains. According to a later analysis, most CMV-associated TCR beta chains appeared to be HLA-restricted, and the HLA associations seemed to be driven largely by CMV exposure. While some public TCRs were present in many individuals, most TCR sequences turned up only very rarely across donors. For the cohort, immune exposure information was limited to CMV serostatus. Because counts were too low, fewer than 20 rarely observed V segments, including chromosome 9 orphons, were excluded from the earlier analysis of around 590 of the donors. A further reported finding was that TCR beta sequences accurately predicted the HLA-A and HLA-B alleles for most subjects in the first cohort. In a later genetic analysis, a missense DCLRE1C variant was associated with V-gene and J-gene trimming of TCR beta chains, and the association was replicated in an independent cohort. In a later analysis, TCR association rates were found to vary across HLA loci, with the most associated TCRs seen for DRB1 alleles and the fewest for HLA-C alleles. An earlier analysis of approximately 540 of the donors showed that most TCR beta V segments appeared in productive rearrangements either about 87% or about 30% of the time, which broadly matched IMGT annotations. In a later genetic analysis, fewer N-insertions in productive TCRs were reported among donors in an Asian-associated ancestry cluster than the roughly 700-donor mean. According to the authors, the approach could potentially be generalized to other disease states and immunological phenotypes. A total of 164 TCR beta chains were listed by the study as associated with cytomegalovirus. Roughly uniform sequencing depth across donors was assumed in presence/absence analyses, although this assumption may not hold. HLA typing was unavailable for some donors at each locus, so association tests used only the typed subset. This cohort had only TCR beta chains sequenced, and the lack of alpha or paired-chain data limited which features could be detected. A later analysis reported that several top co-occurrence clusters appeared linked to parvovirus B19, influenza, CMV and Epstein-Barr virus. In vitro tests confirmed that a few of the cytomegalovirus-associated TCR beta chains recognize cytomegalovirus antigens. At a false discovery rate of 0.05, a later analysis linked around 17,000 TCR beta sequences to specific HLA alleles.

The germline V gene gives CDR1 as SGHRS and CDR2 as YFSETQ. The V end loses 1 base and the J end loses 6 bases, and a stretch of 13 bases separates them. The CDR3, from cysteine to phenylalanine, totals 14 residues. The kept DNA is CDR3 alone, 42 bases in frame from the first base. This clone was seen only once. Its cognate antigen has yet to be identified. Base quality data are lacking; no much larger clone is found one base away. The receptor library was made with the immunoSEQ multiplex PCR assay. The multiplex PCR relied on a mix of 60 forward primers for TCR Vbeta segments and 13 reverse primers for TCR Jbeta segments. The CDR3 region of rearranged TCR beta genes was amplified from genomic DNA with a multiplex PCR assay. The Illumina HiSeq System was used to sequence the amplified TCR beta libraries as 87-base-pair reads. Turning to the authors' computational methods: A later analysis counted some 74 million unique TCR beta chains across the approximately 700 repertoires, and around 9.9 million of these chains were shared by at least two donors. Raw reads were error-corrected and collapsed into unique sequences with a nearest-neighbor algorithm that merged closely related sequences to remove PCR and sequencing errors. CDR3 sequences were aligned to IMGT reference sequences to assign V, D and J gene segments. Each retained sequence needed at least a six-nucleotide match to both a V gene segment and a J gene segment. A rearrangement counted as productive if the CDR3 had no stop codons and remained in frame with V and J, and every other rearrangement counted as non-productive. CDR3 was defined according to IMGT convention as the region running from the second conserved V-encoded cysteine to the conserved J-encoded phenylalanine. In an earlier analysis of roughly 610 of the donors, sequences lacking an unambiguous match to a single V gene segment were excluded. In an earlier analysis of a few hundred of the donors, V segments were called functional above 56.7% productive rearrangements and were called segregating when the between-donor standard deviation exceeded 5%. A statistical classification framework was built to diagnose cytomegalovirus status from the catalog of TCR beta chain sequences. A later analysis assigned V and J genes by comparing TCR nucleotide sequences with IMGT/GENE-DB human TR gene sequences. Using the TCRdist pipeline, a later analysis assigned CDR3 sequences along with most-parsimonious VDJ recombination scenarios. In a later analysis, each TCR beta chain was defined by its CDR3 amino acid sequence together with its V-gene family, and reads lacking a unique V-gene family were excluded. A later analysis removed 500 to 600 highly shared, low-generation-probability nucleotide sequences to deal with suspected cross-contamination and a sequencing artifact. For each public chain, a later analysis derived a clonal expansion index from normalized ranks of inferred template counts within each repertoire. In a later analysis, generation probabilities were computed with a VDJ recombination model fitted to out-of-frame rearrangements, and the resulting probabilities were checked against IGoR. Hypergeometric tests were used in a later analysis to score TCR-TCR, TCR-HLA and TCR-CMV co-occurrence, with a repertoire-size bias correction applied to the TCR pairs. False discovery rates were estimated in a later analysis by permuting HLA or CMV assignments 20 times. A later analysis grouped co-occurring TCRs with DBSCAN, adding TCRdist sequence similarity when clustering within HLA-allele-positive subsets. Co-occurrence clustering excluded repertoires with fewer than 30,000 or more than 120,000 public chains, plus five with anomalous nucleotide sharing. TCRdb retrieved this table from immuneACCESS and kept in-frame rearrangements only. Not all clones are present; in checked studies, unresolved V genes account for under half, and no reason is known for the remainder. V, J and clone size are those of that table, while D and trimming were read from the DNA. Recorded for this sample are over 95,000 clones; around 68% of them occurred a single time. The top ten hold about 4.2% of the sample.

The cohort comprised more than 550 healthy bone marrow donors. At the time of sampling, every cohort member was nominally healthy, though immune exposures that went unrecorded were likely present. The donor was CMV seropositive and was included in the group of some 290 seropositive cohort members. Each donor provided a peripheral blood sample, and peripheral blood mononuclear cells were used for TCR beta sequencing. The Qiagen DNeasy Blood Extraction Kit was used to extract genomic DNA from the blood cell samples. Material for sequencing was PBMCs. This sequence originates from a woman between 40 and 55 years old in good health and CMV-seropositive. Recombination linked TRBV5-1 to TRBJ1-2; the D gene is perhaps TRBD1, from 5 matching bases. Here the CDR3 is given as CASSLRQHQDGYTF. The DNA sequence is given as TGCGCCAGCAGCTTGCGACAGCATCAGGATGGCTACACCTTC. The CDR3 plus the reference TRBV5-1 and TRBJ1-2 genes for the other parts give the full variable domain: KAGVTQTPRYLIKTRGQQVTLSCSPISGHRSVSWYQQTPGQGLQFLFEYFSETQRNKGNFPGRFSGRQFSNSRSEMNVSTLELGDSALYLCASSLRQHQDGYTFGSGTRLTVV.